This T cell receptor beta chain was found in a study of shared clonotypes between healthy human individuals. Study-level points and caveats: Limitation of the genetic and exposure-history diversity represented came from the few donors. Larger estimated richness was generally recorded for naive subsets relative to memory subsets. What rarefaction showed was incomplete sorted-subset sequencing despite large depth.

With regard to this clone: Its antigen is still unknown.

Deep-level settings were used for running the assay. The data were produced by immunoSEQ multiplex PCR, yet TCRdb's version contains in-frame clones alone and is incomplete. The sample has more than 600,000 clones; 92% are singletons. CDR1 SGHVS and CDR2 FQNEAQ come from the germline V gene. This CDR3 is 15 amino acids long. Trimming cost V 5 bases and J 3 bases; bases outside gene matches: 7. CD8 cells classed as naive were CD45RO-negative and positively selected for CCR7, excluding terminally differentiated effector memory CD45RA+ cells. The chain uses TRBV7-8 and TRBJ2-1, with 7 bases aligning to TRBD1. The sample comprised naive CD8+ T cells sorted from blood. This sequence originates from a man younger than 40 in good health. In DNA, the CDR3 is TGTGCCAGCAGCGCCCGGACAGGAGGCTACAATGAGCAGTTCTTC. This gives the protein CASSARTGGYNEQFF.